This T cell receptor beta chain came from a study of PD-L1 blockade in urothelial cancer. Overall study context: The researchers analyzed blood 3 weeks (second dose) and 6 weeks after treatment start. Study-level points and caveats: Durable-benefit patients showed greater tumor-associated blood clone expansion at 3 weeks.

The time point denotes: pretreatment peripheral blood. This CDR3 is 13 amino acids long. Germline CDR1 and CDR2: MNHNS and SASEGT. The ends were cut back, 4 bases at V and 4 bases at J, with 10 bases in the middle. This clone is medium-sized. Its antigen is as yet unknown. Synthetic TCR analog templates were spiked into all PCRs individually. Profiled with immunoSEQ multiplex PCR; TCRdb holds only in-frame clones, not every one. The sample includes tens of thousands of clones, about 82% of them seen just once. This chain joins TRBV6-1 and TRBJ1-1, with a weak D call TRBD1 (5 bases). The sequencing used PBMCs, collected around atezolizumab (anti-PD-L1) treatment. The source of this sequence is a man in his forties or fifties with urothelial cancer. The CDR3 loop reads CASSAVGPTEAFF. DNA for the CDR3: TGTGCCAGCAGTGCCGTGGGGCCCACTGAAGCTTTCTTT.